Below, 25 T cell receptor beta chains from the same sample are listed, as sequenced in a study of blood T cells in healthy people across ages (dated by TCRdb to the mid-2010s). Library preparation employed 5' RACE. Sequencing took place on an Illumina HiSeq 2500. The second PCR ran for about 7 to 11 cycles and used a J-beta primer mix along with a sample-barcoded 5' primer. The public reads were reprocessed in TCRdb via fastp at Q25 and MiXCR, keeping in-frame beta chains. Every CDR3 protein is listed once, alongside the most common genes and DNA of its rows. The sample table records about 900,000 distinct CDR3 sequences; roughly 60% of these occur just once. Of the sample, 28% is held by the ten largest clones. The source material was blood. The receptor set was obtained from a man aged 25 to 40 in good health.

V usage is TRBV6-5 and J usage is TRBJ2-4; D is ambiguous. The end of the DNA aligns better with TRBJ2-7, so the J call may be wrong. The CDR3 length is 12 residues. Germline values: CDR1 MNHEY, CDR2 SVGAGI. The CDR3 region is CASSYWSGEQYF. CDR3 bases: TGTGCCAGCAGTTACTGGTCGGGCGAGCAGTACTTC.

This chain's CDR3 is CATSRDGPSYNEQFF. DNA of the CDR3: TGTGCCACCAGCAGAGATGGGCCCTCCTACAATGAGCAGTTCTTC. The V gene is TRBV15, the J gene TRBJ2-1; D unresolved. Germline V gene lookup returns CDR1 LNHNV and CDR2 YYDKDF (reference sequence). The germline V and J ends were trimmed by 0 bases and 0 bases, with 6 bases remaining between them. The CDR3 sequence is 15 residues long.

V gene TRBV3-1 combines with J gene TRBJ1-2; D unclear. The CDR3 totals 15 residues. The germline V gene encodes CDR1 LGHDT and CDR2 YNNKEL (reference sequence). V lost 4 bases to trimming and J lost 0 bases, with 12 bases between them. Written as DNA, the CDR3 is TGTGCCAGCAGCCCCGAGGCGGATTCTAACTATGGCTACACCTTC. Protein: CASSPEADSNYGYTF.

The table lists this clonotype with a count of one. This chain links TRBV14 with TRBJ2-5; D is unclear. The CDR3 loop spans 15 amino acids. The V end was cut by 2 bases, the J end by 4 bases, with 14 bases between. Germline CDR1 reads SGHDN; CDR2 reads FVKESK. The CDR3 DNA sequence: TGTGCCAGCAGCCAAACCCCCGACTGGAGAGAGACCCAGTACTTC. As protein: CASSQTPDWRETQYF.

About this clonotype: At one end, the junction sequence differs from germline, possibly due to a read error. The CDR3 loop is CGARVGSGIEQYF. Written as DNA, the CDR3 is TGCGGTGCTAGAGTAGGGTCAGGCATCGAGCAGTACTTC. The V and J genes are TRBV20-1 and TRBJ2-4; no definite D call. The DNA matches TRBJ2-7 better at its end, which makes the J call doubtful. Germline V gene sequence: CDR1 DFQATT, CDR2 SNEGSKA (reference sequence). The CDR3 has 13 residues.

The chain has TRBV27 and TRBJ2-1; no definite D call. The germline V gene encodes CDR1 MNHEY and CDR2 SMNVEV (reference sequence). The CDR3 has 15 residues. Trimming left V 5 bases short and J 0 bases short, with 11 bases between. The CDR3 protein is CASSSRSSSYNEQFF. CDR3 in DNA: TGTGCCAGCAGTAGTAGGAGTAGCTCCTACAATGAGCAGTTCTTC.

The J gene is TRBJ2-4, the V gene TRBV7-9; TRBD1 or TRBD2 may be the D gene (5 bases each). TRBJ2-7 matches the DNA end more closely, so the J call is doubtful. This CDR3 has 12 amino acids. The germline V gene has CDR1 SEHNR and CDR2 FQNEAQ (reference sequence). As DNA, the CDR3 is TGTGCCAGCAGCAATTCAGGGAGCGAGCAGTACTTC. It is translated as CASSNSGSEQYF.

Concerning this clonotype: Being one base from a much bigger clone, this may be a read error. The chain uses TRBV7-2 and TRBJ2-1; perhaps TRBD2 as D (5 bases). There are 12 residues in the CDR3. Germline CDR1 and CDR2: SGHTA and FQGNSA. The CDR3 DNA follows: TGTGCCGGCAGCCCGTATGAGGGAGAGCAGTTCTTC. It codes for CAGSPYEGEQFF.

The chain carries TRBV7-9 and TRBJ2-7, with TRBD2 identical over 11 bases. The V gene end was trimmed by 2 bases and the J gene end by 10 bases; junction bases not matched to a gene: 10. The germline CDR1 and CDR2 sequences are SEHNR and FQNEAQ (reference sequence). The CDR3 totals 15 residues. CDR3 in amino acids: CASSLPTSGGLAQYF. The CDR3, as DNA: TGTGCCAGCAGCTTACCTACTAGCGGGGGACTCGCCCAGTACTTC.

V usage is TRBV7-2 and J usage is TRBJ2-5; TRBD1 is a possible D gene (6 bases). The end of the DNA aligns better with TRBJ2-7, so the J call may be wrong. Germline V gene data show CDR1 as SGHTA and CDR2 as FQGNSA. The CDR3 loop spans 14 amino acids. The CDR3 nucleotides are TGTGCCAGCAGCTTTGGGACATTTTCGTACGAGCAGTACTTC. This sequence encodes CASSFGTFSYEQYF.

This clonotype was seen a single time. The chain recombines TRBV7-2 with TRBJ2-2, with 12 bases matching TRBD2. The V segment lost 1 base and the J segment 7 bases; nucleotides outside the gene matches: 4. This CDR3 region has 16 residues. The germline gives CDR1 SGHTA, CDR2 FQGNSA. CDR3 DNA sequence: TGTGCCAGCAGCTTAGGACTAGCGGGGGAAATCGGGGAGCTGTTTTTT. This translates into CASSLGLAGEIGELFF.

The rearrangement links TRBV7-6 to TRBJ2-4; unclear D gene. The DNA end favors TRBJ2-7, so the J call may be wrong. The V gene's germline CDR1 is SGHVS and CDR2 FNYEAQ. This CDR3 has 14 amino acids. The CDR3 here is CASSLDPASDEQYF. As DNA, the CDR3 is TGTGCCAGCAGCTTGGACCCGGCGTCCGACGAGCAGTACTTC.

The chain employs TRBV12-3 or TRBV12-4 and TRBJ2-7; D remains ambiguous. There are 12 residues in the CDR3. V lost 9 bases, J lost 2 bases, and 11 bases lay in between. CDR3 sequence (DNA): TGTGCCAGTGGGCCTGGGACCTACGAGCAGTACTTC. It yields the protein CASGPGTYEQYF.

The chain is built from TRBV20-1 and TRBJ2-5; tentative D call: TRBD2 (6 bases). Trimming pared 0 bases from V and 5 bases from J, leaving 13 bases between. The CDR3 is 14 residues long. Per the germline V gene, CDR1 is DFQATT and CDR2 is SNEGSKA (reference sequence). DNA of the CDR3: TGCAGTGCTAGAGATCAGGGCGGAGGGGAGACCCAGTACTTC. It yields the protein CSARDQGGGETQYF.

CDR3 coding DNA: TGTGCCAGCAGTCAAGGCATCCTCGGGGTAACAGATGAGCAGTTCTTC. This translates into CASSQGILGVTDEQFF. The rearrangement joins TRBV7-8 to TRBJ2-1; possibly TRBD2 for D (5 bases). The CDR3 runs to 16 residues. V lost 6 bases to trimming and J lost 8 bases, with 23 bases between them. Per germline, CDR1 SGHVS and CDR2 FQNEAQ.

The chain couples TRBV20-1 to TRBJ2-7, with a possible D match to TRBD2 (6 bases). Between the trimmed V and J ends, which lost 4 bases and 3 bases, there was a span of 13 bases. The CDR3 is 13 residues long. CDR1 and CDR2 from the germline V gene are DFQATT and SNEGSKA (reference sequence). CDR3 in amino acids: CSAIGTYNYEQYF. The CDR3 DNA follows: TGCAGTGCTATAGGGACTTACAACTACGAGCAGTACTTC.

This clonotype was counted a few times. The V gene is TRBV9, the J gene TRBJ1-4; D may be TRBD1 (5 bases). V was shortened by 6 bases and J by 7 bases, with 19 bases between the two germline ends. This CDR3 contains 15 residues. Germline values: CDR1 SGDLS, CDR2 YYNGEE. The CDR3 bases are TGTGCCAGCACCCCGGGAGGGAAGAGGGGTGAAAAACTGTTTTTT. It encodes CASTPGGKRGEKLFF.

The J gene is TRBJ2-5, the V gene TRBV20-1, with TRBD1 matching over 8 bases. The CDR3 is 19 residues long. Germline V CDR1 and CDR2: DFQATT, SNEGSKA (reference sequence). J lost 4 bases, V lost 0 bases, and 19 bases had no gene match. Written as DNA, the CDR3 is TGCAGTGCTAGAGATCTCGTCGTCCCGTCAGGGGGCATCGGAGAGACCCAGTACTTC. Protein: CSARDLVVPSGGIGETQYF.

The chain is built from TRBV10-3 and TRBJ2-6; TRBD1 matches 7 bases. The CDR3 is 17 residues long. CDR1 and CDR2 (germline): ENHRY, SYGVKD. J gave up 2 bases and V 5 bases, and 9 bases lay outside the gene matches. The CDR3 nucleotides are TGTGCCATCAGTCCGACAGGGCCTATAACTGGGGCCAACGTCCTGACTTTC. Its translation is CAISPTGPITGANVLTF.

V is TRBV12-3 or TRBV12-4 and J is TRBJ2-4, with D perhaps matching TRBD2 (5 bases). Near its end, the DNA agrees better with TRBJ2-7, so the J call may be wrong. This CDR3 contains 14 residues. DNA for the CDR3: TGTGCCAGCAGAAGAGCGGTCGATGCCTACGAGCAGTACTTC. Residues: CASRRAVDAYEQYF.

The chain's CDR3 is CASSIATGELFF. Here the CDR3 DNA reads TGTGCCAGCAGCATAGCAACCGGGGAGCTGTTTTTT. This rearrangement joins TRBV9 to TRBJ2-2; no reliable D call. The length of the CDR3 is 12 residues. Per germline, CDR1 SGDLS and CDR2 YYNGEE. The V and J ends lost 4 bases and 5 bases respectively, with 6 bases between them.

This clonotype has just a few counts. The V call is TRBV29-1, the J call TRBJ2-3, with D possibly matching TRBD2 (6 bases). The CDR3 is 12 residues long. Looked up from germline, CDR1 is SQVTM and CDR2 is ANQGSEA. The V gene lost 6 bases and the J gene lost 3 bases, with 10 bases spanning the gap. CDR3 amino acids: CSVTGDTDTQYF. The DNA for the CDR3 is TGCAGCGTCACGGGGGATACAGATACGCAGTATTTT.

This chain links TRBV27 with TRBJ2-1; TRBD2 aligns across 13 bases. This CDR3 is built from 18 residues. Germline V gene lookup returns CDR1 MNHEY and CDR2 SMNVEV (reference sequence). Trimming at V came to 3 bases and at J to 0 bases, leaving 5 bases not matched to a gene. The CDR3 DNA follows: TGTGCCAGCAGTTTCGGACTAGCGGGGGCCCGCTCCTACAATGAGCAGTTCTTC. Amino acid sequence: CASSFGLAGARSYNEQFF.

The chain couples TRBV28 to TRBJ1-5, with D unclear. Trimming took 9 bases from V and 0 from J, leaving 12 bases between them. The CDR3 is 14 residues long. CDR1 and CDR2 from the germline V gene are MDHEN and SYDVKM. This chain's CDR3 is CASAREYSNQPQHF. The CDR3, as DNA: TGTGCCAGTGCTCGGGAATATAGCAATCAGCCCCAGCATTTT.

The CDR3 is CASSFAGQQENYGYTF. For the CDR3, the DNA is TGTGCCAGCAGTTTTGCGGGACAGCAAGAAAACTATGGCTACACCTTC. The V call is TRBV12-3 or TRBV12-4, the J call TRBJ1-2; 7 bases fit TRBD1. With V trimmed by 3 bases and J by 2 bases, 9 bases remained unmatched. The CDR3 sequence is 16 residues long.